This TCR beta chain was found in a study of blood T cell repertoires in COVID-19. Study-level background: Samples representing acute and convalescent COVID-19 were sourced from the United States, Italy and Spain. The cDNA or gDNA used as material had been derived from T cells, B-cell-depleted T cells, or PBMCs.

Original methodology: Amplified reference gene primers provided the basis for estimating nucleated cell counts. Sequencing used immunoSEQ multiplex PCR; TCRdb keeps in-frame clones, though not all of them. Clone size and the V and J calls come from that table; the DNA yielded D and trimming. The sample consists of about 160,000 clones, about four fifths of them appearing once. J lost 8 bases, V lost 6 bases, and 6 bases had no gene match. CDR1 and CDR2 from the germline V gene are LNHDA and SQIVND (reference sequence). The CDR3 contains 13 residues. The material sequenced was peripheral blood. This clonotype was obtained from a man between 65 and 85 years old with acute or convalescent COVID-19. V gene TRBV19 combines with J gene TRBJ2-4; 8 bases agree with TRBD1. CDR3 DNA: TGTGCCAGTAGCGGACAGGGCCGGCACATTCAGTACTTC. Translated, it gives CASSGQGRHIQYF.